These T cell receptor beta chains were read from a single sample in a study of cytomegalovirus exposure and HLA in healthy donors. TCRdb keeps only in-frame clones here, not all; method: immunoSEQ multiplex PCR. The table shows 150,000 to 200,000 clones, with about four fifths occurring only once. Material: PBMCs. The source of these receptors is a male donor in good health and CMV-seronegative. CDR3s include the opening cysteine and the closing phenylalanine or tryptophan. The order of the fields is J gene, clone size, V gene, D gene, CDR3 protein, CDR3 DNA. The D gene is left open where the match is weak. Size is omitted from some rows. Given values are once, few, many or a class for expanded clones.

J gene: TRBJ2-7; clone size: -; V gene: TRBV19; D gene: -; CDR3 protein: CASSITQGEQYF; CDR3 DNA: TGTGCCAGTAGTATAACCCAGGGGGAGCAGTACTTC
J gene: TRBJ2-7; clone size: -; V gene: TRBV27; D gene: -; CDR3 protein: CASSLTQGLVSYEQYF; CDR3 DNA: TGTGCCAGCAGCCTTACACAGGGCCTGGTCTCCTACGAGCAGTACTTC
J gene: TRBJ1-3; clone size: -; V gene: TRBV30; D gene: -; CDR3 protein: CAWSGGRAGNTIYF; CDR3 DNA: TGTGCCTGGAGTGGAGGGAGAGCTGGAAACACCATATATTTT
J gene: TRBJ2-5; clone size: once; V gene: TRBV15; D gene: -; CDR3 protein: CATMRARGVTETQYF; CDR3 DNA: TGTGCCACGATGCGGGCCAGGGGGGTTACAGAGACCCAGTACTTC
J gene: TRBJ1-2; clone size: -; V gene: TRBV7-2; D gene: TRBD1; CDR3 protein: CASSLTGEYYGYTF; CDR3 DNA: TGTGCCAGCAGCTTAACAGGGGAATACTATGGCTACACCTTC
J gene: TRBJ2-2; clone size: -; V gene: TRBV7-3; D gene: -; CDR3 protein: CASSRLGALNTGELFF; CDR3 DNA: TGTGCCAGCAGCCGATTAGGGGCACTGAACACCGGGGAGCTGTTTTTT
J gene: TRBJ2-2; clone size: -; V gene: TRBV19; D gene: -; CDR3 protein: CASSMYGDNTGELFF; CDR3 DNA: TGTGCCAGTAGTATGTACGGGGATAACACCGGGGAGCTGTTTTTT
J gene: TRBJ2-1; clone size: -; V gene: TRBV14; D gene: -; CDR3 protein: CASSQASNEQFF; CDR3 DNA: TGTGCCAGCAGCCAAGCTAGCAATGAGCAGTTCTTC
J gene: TRBJ2-2; clone size: -; V gene: TRBV7-8; D gene: TRBD1; CDR3 protein: CASSDRAARELFF; CDR3 DNA: TGTGCCAGCAGCGACAGGGCGGCGAGGGAGCTGTTTTTT
J gene: TRBJ1-1; clone size: -; V gene: TRBV7-2; D gene: -; CDR3 protein: CASSLEIGGSEAFF; CDR3 DNA: TGTGCCAGCAGCTTAGAAATCGGGGGATCTGAAGCTTTCTTT
J gene: TRBJ1-2; clone size: -; V gene: TRBV18; D gene: TRBD1; CDR3 protein: CASSQGALNYGYTF; CDR3 DNA: TGTGCCAGCTCACAGGGGGCGCTTAACTATGGCTACACCTTC
J gene: TRBJ1-2; clone size: -; V gene: TRBV28; D gene: -; CDR3 protein: CASGAWGGVNYGYTF; CDR3 DNA: TGTGCCAGCGGGGCTTGGGGAGGAGTCAACTATGGCTACACCTTC
J gene: TRBJ2-1; clone size: -; V gene: TRBV6-1; D gene: -; CDR3 protein: CATSSTGPYNEQFF; CDR3 DNA: TGTGCCACCAGTTCGACAGGCCCGTACAATGAGCAGTTCTTC
J gene: TRBJ1-2; clone size: -; V gene: TRBV7-2; D gene: -; CDR3 protein: CASSRDLDYGYTF; CDR3 DNA: TGTGCCAGCAGCCGTGATTTAGACTATGGCTACACCTTC
J gene: TRBJ2-5; clone size: -; V gene: TRBV5-8; D gene: -; CDR3 protein: CASSLDPPFAGRGTQYF; CDR3 DNA: TGTGCCAGCAGCTTGGATCCCCCCTTCGCGGGGCGGGGGACCCAGTACTTC
J gene: TRBJ1-5; clone size: once; V gene: TRBV28; D gene: -; CDR3 protein: CASSLGGSSNQPQHF; CDR3 DNA: TGTGCCAGCAGTTTAGGGGGCTCTAGCAATCAGCCCCAGCATTTT
J gene: TRBJ1-1; clone size: -; V gene: TRBV5-6; D gene: -; CDR3 protein: CASGGVRTEAFF; CDR3 DNA: TGTGCCAGCGGGGGGGTTCGCACTGAAGCTTTCTTT
J gene: TRBJ2-7; clone size: few; V gene: TRBV6-6; D gene: TRBD2; CDR3 protein: CASSYSSGRASEQYF; CDR3 DNA: TGTGCCAGCAGTTACTCTAGCGGGAGGGCCTCCGAGCAGTACTTC
J gene: TRBJ2-5; clone size: -; V gene: TRBV10-3; D gene: -; CDR3 protein: CAISVPGTQETQHF; CDR3 DNA: TGTGCCATCAGTGTTCCCGGGACACAAGAGACCCAGCACTTC
J gene: TRBJ2-5; clone size: -; V gene: TRBV6-1; D gene: -; CDR3 protein: CASSEGTFQETQYF; CDR3 DNA: TGTGCCAGCAGTGAGGGGACATTCCAAGAGACCCAGTACTTC
J gene: TRBJ2-2; clone size: -; V gene: TRBV12-5; D gene: TRBD2; CDR3 protein: CASGLVVPRVAGGPVTGELFF; CDR3 DNA: TGTGCTAGTGGTTTGGTAGTTCCCCGTGTAGCGGGAGGGCCAGTCACCGGGGAGCTGTTTTTT
J gene: TRBJ2-1; clone size: -; V gene: TRBV29-1; D gene: -; CDR3 protein: CSAISGTSNRDEQFF; CDR3 DNA: TGCAGCGCCATTTCCGGGACTTCAAACCGCGATGAGCAGTTCTTC
J gene: TRBJ2-7; clone size: -; V gene: TRBV7-2; D gene: -; CDR3 protein: CASSLGELGHYEQYF; CDR3 DNA: TGTGCCAGCAGCTTAGGAGAATTGGGACACTACGAGCAGTACTTC
J gene: TRBJ1-6; clone size: -; V gene: TRBV27; D gene: -; CDR3 protein: CASSLSRNSPLHF; CDR3 DNA: TGTGCCAGCAGTTTATCTCGGAATTCACCCCTCCACTTT